A selection of T cell receptor beta chains follows, all from one sample in a study of OX40 agonist ivuxolimab in advanced cancers. Profiled with immunoSEQ multiplex PCR; TCRdb holds only in-frame clones, not every one. The data show fewer than 25,000 clones, with more than 80% seen just once and around 17% held by the top ten. The sequencing used CD4+ or CD8+ T cells sorted from blood, collected in a trial of the OX40 agonist ivuxolimab. The receptors here all came from an adult with an advanced solid tumor such as melanoma, head and neck, liver or kidney cancer. Both conserved end residues are part of each CDR3. The D gene is left open where the match is weak. Some rows have no size entry. The others give once, few or many, or a class for an expanded clone.

j_call: TRBJ1-3; d_call: -; v_call: TRBV4-3; clone_size: few; cdr3_aa: CASSHRGTGNTIYF; cdr3_nt: TGCGCCAGCAGCCACAGAGGAACTGGAAACACCATATATTTT
j_call: TRBJ2-3; d_call: TRBD2; v_call: TRBV7-2; clone_size: -; cdr3_aa: CASSPGTSGASTDTQYF; cdr3_nt: TGTGCCAGCAGCCCCGGGACTAGCGGGGCTAGCACAGATACGCAGTATTTT
j_call: TRBJ1-5; d_call: TRBD1; v_call: TRBV7-3; clone_size: -; cdr3_aa: CASSLIGREGANHCNQPQHF; cdr3_nt: TGTGCCAGCAGCTTAATCGGACGGGAGGGGGCGAATCATTGCAATCAGCCCCAGCATTTT
j_call: TRBJ1-5; d_call: -; v_call: TRBV12-1; clone_size: -; cdr3_aa: CASSLHSGQKGGNQPQHF; cdr3_nt: TGTGCCAGCAGCCTACATTCGGGACAGAAGGGGGGCAATCAGCCCCAGCATTTT
j_call: TRBJ2-2; d_call: TRBD2; v_call: TRBV27; clone_size: -; cdr3_aa: CASRLAGGATGELFF; cdr3_nt: TGTGCCAGCAGGCTAGCGGGAGGGGCCACCGGGGAGCTGTTTTTT
j_call: TRBJ2-5; d_call: TRBD2; v_call: TRBV7-7; clone_size: -; cdr3_aa: CASSFSGGGPSETQYF; cdr3_nt: TGTGCTAGCAGCTTCTCCGGCGGGGGGCCAAGCGAGACCCAGTACTTC
j_call: TRBJ2-7; d_call: -; v_call: TRBV6-1; clone_size: few; cdr3_aa: CASSEWGRILDEQYF; cdr3_nt: TGTGCCAGCAGTGAGTGGGGACGGATACTCGACGAGCAGTACTTC
j_call: TRBJ1-5; d_call: TRBD1; v_call: TRBV4-1; clone_size: medium-sized; cdr3_aa: CASSQDDRAYSNQPQHF; cdr3_nt: TGCGCCAGCAGCCAAGACGACAGGGCCTATAGCAATCAGCCCCAGCATTTT
j_call: TRBJ1-5; d_call: TRBD1; v_call: TRBV5-6; clone_size: few; cdr3_aa: CASSLTTGGSGNQPQHF; cdr3_nt: TGTGCCAGCAGCCTCACCACAGGGGGCTCTGGCAATCAGCCCCAGCATTTT
j_call: TRBJ2-5; d_call: -; v_call: TRBV7-6; clone_size: -; cdr3_aa: CASSLVSRGIETQYF; cdr3_nt: TGTGCCAGCAGCTTAGTTTCACGTGGAATAGAGACCCAGTACTTC
j_call: TRBJ2-3; d_call: TRBD2; v_call: TRBV7-2; clone_size: once; cdr3_aa: CASSGSAGGPMYTQYF; cdr3_nt: TGTGCCAGCAGCGGTTCAGCGGGAGGGCCGATGTATACGCAGTATTTT
j_call: TRBJ2-7; d_call: -; v_call: TRBV6-6; clone_size: -; cdr3_aa: CASSLGVGSRMYF; cdr3_nt: TGTGCCAGCAGTCTAGGGGTGGGCTCACGTATGTACTTC
j_call: TRBJ2-7; d_call: -; v_call: TRBV7-2; clone_size: -; cdr3_aa: CASSLRERASSEQYF; cdr3_nt: TGTGCCAGCAGCCTCCGTGAGAGGGCCTCCTCCGAGCAGTACTTC
j_call: TRBJ1-6; d_call: TRBD1; v_call: TRBV6-1; clone_size: -; cdr3_aa: CASSAPGQGNSPLHF; cdr3_nt: TGTGCCAGCAGTGCCCCGGGACAGGGCAACTCACCCCTCCACTTT
j_call: TRBJ2-7; d_call: TRBD2; v_call: TRBV27; clone_size: -; cdr3_aa: CASSTSGRALTSPTQYF; cdr3_nt: TGTGCCAGCAGTACTAGCGGGAGAGCTTTGACGAGTCCCACGCAGTACTTC
j_call: TRBJ2-7; d_call: -; v_call: TRBV7-2; clone_size: -; cdr3_aa: CASSPERFYEQYF; cdr3_nt: TGTGCCAGCAGCCCAGAGCGGTTTTACGAGCAGTACTTC
j_call: TRBJ1-5; d_call: -; v_call: TRBV2; clone_size: -; cdr3_aa: CASRKQATNQPQHF; cdr3_nt: TGTGCCAGCAGAAAGCAGGCTACCAATCAGCCCCAGCATTTT
j_call: TRBJ2-7; d_call: TRBD2; v_call: TRBV10-1; clone_size: few; cdr3_aa: CASSESPSGSLNYYEQYF; cdr3_nt: TGCGCCAGCAGTGAGTCCCCTAGCGGGAGCCTGAACTACTACGAGCAGTACTTC
j_call: TRBJ2-1; d_call: -; v_call: TRBV6-1; clone_size: -; cdr3_aa: CASSHNEQFF; cdr3_nt: TGTGCCAGCAGCCACAATGAGCAGTTCTTC
j_call: TRBJ2-3; d_call: -; v_call: TRBV5-4; clone_size: once; cdr3_aa: CASSPRGGVGPDTQYF; cdr3_nt: TGTGCCAGCAGCCCGAGGGGGGGGGTTGGGCCAGATACGCAGTATTTT
j_call: TRBJ2-5; d_call: -; v_call: TRBV4-2; clone_size: -; cdr3_aa: CASSRQQGGGSQETQYF; cdr3_nt: TGTGCCAGCAGCCGACAACAGGGAGGAGGGTCCCAAGAGACCCAGTACTTC
j_call: TRBJ2-2; d_call: TRBD2; v_call: TRBV7-9; clone_size: -; cdr3_aa: CASSWNPSGGAANTGELFF; cdr3_nt: TGTGCCAGCAGCTGGAACCCTAGCGGGGGAGCCGCGAACACCGGGGAGCTGTTTTTT
j_call: TRBJ2-3; d_call: -; v_call: TRBV5-1; clone_size: -; cdr3_aa: CASSLASGPDTQYF; cdr3_nt: TGCGCCAGCAGCTTGGCCTCGGGCCCAGATACGCAGTATTTT
j_call: TRBJ1-5; d_call: -; v_call: TRBV19; clone_size: -; cdr3_aa: CASSITNYNQPQHF; cdr3_nt: TGTGCCAGTAGTATAACGAATTACAATCAGCCCCAGCATTTT
j_call: TRBJ1-5; d_call: -; v_call: TRBV19; clone_size: few; cdr3_aa: CASRPPGTSIFDQPQHF; cdr3_nt: TGTGCCAGTAGACCACCCGGGACATCAATATTCGATCAGCCCCAGCATTTT
j_call: TRBJ2-5; d_call: TRBD1; v_call: TRBV12-5; clone_size: -; cdr3_aa: CASGPDRGQETQYF; cdr3_nt: TGTGCTAGTGGTCCAGACAGGGGGCAAGAGACCCAGTACTTC
j_call: TRBJ2-7; d_call: -; v_call: TRBV11-3; clone_size: -; cdr3_aa: CASSLSTGFYEQYF; cdr3_nt: TGTGCCAGCAGCTTATCAACAGGGTTCTACGAGCAGTACTTC
j_call: TRBJ2-7; d_call: -; v_call: TRBV6-6; clone_size: -; cdr3_aa: CASSYWDSTYEYEQYF; cdr3_nt: TGTGCCAGCAGTTACTGGGACTCCACATACGAATACGAGCAGTACTTC
j_call: TRBJ2-3; d_call: -; v_call: TRBV6-4; clone_size: -; cdr3_aa: CASSLEGAGTDTQYF; cdr3_nt: TGTGCCAGCAGTCTGGAGGGCGCCGGCACAGATACGCAGTATTTT
j_call: TRBJ2-2; d_call: -; v_call: TRBV5-1; clone_size: -; cdr3_aa: CASSLETGANTGELFF; cdr3_nt: TGCGCCAGCAGCTTGGAAACTGGCGCGAACACCGGGGAGCTGTTTTTT
j_call: TRBJ1-3; d_call: -; v_call: TRBV4-3; clone_size: -; cdr3_aa: CASSQGAGGNTIYF; cdr3_nt: TGCGCCAGCAGCCAAGGGGCAGGGGGAAACACCATATATTTT
j_call: TRBJ2-2; d_call: -; v_call: TRBV7-2; clone_size: -; cdr3_aa: CASSPEVARPGELFF; cdr3_nt: TGTGCCAGCAGCCCGGAAGTAGCGAGGCCCGGGGAGCTGTTTTTT
j_call: TRBJ1-1; d_call: -; v_call: TRBV9; clone_size: -; cdr3_aa: CASSAGPLNTEAFF; cdr3_nt: TGTGCCAGCAGCGCCGGGCCGTTGAACACTGAAGCTTTCTTT
j_call: TRBJ2-2; d_call: TRBD1; v_call: TRBV2; clone_size: -; cdr3_aa: CASSKDRGPNTGELFF; cdr3_nt: TGTGCCAGCAGTAAGGACAGGGGACCTAACACCGGGGAGCTGTTTTTT
j_call: TRBJ2-2; d_call: -; v_call: TRBV7-2; clone_size: once; cdr3_aa: CASSFQMSGVGELFF; cdr3_nt: TGTGCCAGCAGCTTCCAAATGTCGGGGGTCGGGGAGCTGTTTTTT
j_call: TRBJ2-3; d_call: -; v_call: TRBV6-5; clone_size: -; cdr3_aa: CASSSKDTQYF; cdr3_nt: TGTGCCAGCAGTTCGAAAGATACGCAGTATTTT
j_call: TRBJ2-7; d_call: -; v_call: TRBV7-7; clone_size: once; cdr3_aa: CASSLGGGYEQYF; cdr3_nt: TGTGCTAGCAGCTTAGGGGGAGGTTACGAGCAGTACTTC
j_call: TRBJ1-1; d_call: TRBD1; v_call: TRBV6-6; clone_size: -; cdr3_aa: CANQQGAGTEAFF; cdr3_nt: TGTGCCAACCAACAGGGGGCGGGCACTGAAGCTTTCTTT
j_call: TRBJ2-7; d_call: -; v_call: TRBV7-2; clone_size: -; cdr3_aa: CASSFTGNYEQYF; cdr3_nt: TGTGCCAGCAGCTTTACAGGGAACTACGAGCAGTACTTC
j_call: TRBJ2-7; d_call: -; v_call: TRBV29-1; clone_size: -; cdr3_aa: CSGTGTNYEQYF; cdr3_nt: TGCAGCGGAACCGGGACGAACTACGAGCAGTACTTC
j_call: TRBJ1-4; d_call: -; v_call: TRBV9; clone_size: -; cdr3_aa: CASSFQDSNEKLFF; cdr3_nt: TGTGCCAGCAGCTTCCAGGACAGTAATGAAAAACTGTTTTTT
j_call: TRBJ2-5; d_call: -; v_call: TRBV7-9; clone_size: -; cdr3_aa: CASTAEETQYF; cdr3_nt: TGTGCCAGCACCGCCGAAGAGACCCAGTACTTC
j_call: TRBJ1-4; d_call: -; v_call: TRBV4-3; clone_size: few; cdr3_aa: CASSQDRVSPNEKLFF; cdr3_nt: TGCGCCAGCAGCCAAGATAGGGTGTCTCCTAATGAAAAACTGTTTTTT
j_call: TRBJ1-1; d_call: -; v_call: TRBV5-8; clone_size: -; cdr3_aa: CASSFLTEAFF; cdr3_nt: TGTGCCAGCAGCTTTCTCACTGAAGCTTTCTTT
j_call: TRBJ2-1; d_call: TRBD1; v_call: TRBV11-2; clone_size: once; cdr3_aa: CASSDYQGAYNEQFF; cdr3_nt: TGTGCCAGCAGCGATTACCAGGGGGCCTACAATGAGCAGTTCTTC
j_call: TRBJ1-4; d_call: -; v_call: TRBV18; clone_size: -; cdr3_aa: CASSEGKNEKLFF; cdr3_nt: TGTGCCAGCTCGGAGGGGAAAAATGAAAAACTGTTTTTT
j_call: TRBJ2-1; d_call: TRBD2; v_call: TRBV27; clone_size: once; cdr3_aa: CASSRSSGRAAWNEQFF; cdr3_nt: TGTGCCAGCAGTCGATCGAGCGGGAGGGCCGCATGGAATGAGCAGTTCTTC
j_call: TRBJ1-4; d_call: TRBD1; v_call: TRBV6-4; clone_size: -; cdr3_aa: CASSDDRGKLFF; cdr3_nt: TGTGCCAGCAGTGACGACAGGGGAAAACTGTTTTTT
j_call: TRBJ2-7; d_call: TRBD2; v_call: TRBV6-6; clone_size: -; cdr3_aa: CASTSSGGAGTYEQYF; cdr3_nt: TGTGCCAGCACTTCTAGCGGGGGGGCAGGGACCTACGAGCAGTACTTC
j_call: TRBJ1-2; d_call: TRBD1; v_call: TRBV15; clone_size: few; cdr3_aa: CATSRDATGVWGYTF; cdr3_nt: TGTGCCACCAGCAGAGATGCCACAGGGGTTTGGGGCTACACCTTC
j_call: TRBJ2-7; d_call: -; v_call: TRBV13; clone_size: -; cdr3_aa: CASSPRTGVGSEQYF; cdr3_nt: TGTGCCAGCAGCCCCCGAACGGGAGTGGGTTCAGAGCAGTACTTC
j_call: TRBJ2-2; d_call: TRBD1; v_call: TRBV5-4; clone_size: -; cdr3_aa: CASSTDRVAGELFF; cdr3_nt: TGTGCCAGCAGCACAGACAGGGTAGCCGGGGAGCTGTTTTTT
j_call: TRBJ2-4; d_call: -; v_call: TRBV6-5; clone_size: -; cdr3_aa: CASSYTGTPGNIQYF; cdr3_nt: TGTGCCAGCAGTTACACGGGCACCCCGGGAAACATTCAGTACTTC
j_call: TRBJ2-1; d_call: -; v_call: TRBV7-2; clone_size: once; cdr3_aa: CASSPGGSVNEQFF; cdr3_nt: TGTGCCAGCAGCCCCGGAGGCAGTGTCAATGAGCAGTTCTTC
j_call: TRBJ2-1; d_call: TRBD2; v_call: TRBV5-8; clone_size: -; cdr3_aa: CASTEELAGTHNEQFF; cdr3_nt: TGTGCCAGCACCGAAGAACTAGCGGGAACTCACAATGAGCAGTTCTTC